This TCR beta chain is from a study of T cell responses to AZD1222 COVID-19 vaccine. Study outcomes and limitations: Spike-specific TCR breadth and depth went up after people got two AZD1222 doses.

The data were produced by immunoSEQ multiplex PCR, yet TCRdb's version contains in-frame clones alone and is incomplete. The data contain roughly 100,000 clones, 90% of them singletons. Second doses at about 4 or about 12 weeks were pooled. A note on this clone: Its cognate antigen is unknown.

The CDR3 consists of 13 residues. Germline lookup yields CDR1 SGHRS and CDR2 YFSETQ. The V and J ends lost 2 bases and 2 bases, in that order; junction bases with no gene match: 1. This clonotype was sampled from an adult who received the AZD1222 COVID-19 vaccine. The chain combines TRBV5-1 with TRBJ2-7; TRBD1 matches 7 bases. The sample was peripheral blood, taken 28 days after the second AZD1222 dose. CDR3 in amino acids: CASSLGGPYEQYF. CDR3 nucleotide sequence: TGCGCCAGCAGCTTAGGGGGCCCCTACGAGCAGTACTTC.